The 3 T cell receptor beta chains in this list originate from one sample, sequenced in a study of cytomegalovirus exposure and HLA in healthy donors. It was with 60 Vbeta and 13 Jbeta primers that the PCR ran. The method was immunoSEQ multiplex PCR; TCRdb's version includes in-frame clones alone and lacks a portion of them. Of tens of thousands of clones listed, 10% are singletons. The specimen was PBMCs. Receptors originate from a man aged 60 to 75 in good health and CMV-seropositive.

The CDR3 spells CASSPPGLSGANVLTF. CDR3 sequence (DNA): TGTGCCAGCTCACCCCCAGGCCTCTCTGGGGCCAACGTCCTGACTTTC. The chain links TRBV18 to TRBJ2-6; no clear D gene. V was pared by 3 bases and J by 0 bases, with 9 bases between. The CDR3 length is 16 residues. Germline assignment: CDR1 KGHSH and CDR2 LQKENI.

In this sample, this clone turned up a few times. This CDR3 is also generated by other DNA sequences in the sample. The V and J genes are TRBV19 and TRBJ1-5, with D unresolved. In germline, CDR1 is LNHDA, CDR2 SQIVND (reference sequence). The V and J ends lost 3 bases and 5 bases respectively, with 8 bases between them. There are 13 residues in the CDR3. In DNA, the CDR3 is TGTGCCAGTAGTATTTCCCGAGATCAGCCCCAGCATTTT. It specifies CASSISRDQPQHF.

This chain uses TRBV4-2 with TRBJ1-5, with D maybe TRBD1 (6 bases). The CDR3 loop spans 16 amino acids. Trimming removed 0 bases at V and 3 bases at J, with 12 bases between. Germline values: CDR1 LGHNA, CDR2 YNFKEQ. The CDR3 region is CASSQEGGADNQPQHF. CDR3 sequence (DNA): TGTGCCAGCAGCCAAGAAGGGGGTGCCGACAATCAGCCCCAGCATTTT.